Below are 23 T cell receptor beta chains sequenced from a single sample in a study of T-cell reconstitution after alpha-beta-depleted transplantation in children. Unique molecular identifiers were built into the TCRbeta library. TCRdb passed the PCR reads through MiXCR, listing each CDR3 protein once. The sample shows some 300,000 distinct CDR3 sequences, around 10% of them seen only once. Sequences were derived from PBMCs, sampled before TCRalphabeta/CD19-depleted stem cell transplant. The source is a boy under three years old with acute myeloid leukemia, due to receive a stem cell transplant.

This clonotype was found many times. The CDR3 here is CAISESRDAGPQETQYF. CDR3 DNA: TGTGCCATCAGTGAGTCGAGGGACGCGGGGCCTCAAGAGACCCAGTACTTC. The rearrangement links TRBV10-3 to TRBJ2-5, with a possible D match to TRBD2 (6 bases). The CDR3 sequence is 17 residues long. CDR1 is ENHRY and CDR2 is SYGVKD in the germline V gene. V lost 0 bases and J 2 bases, leaving 16 bases between the germline ends.

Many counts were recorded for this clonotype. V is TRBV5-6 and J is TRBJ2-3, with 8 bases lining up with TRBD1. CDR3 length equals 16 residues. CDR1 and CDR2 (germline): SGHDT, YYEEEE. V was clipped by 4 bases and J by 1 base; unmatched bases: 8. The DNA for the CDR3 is TGTGCCAGCAGCCCCTTAGTCAGGGGGCGCACAGATACGCAGTATTTT. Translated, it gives CASSPLVRGRTDTQYF.

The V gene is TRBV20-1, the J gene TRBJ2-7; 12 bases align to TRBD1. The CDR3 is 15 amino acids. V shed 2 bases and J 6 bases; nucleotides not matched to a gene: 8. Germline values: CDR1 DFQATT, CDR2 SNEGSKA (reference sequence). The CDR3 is CSARKAGTGGFEQYF. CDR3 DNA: TGCAGTGCTAGAAAAGCCGGGACAGGGGGCTTCGAGCAGTACTTC.

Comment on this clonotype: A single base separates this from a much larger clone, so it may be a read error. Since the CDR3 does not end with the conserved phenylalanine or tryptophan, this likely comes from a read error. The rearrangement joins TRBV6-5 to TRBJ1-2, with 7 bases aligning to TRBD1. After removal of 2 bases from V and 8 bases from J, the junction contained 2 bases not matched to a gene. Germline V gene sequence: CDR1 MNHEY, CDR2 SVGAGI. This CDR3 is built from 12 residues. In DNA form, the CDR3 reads TGTGCCAGCAGTTACGACAGGGCGGGCTACACCTGC. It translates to CASSYDRAGYTC.

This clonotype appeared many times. The CDR3 reads CASSLSCQGEHGELFF. Written as DNA, the CDR3 is TGTGCCAGCAGTTTAAGTTGTCAGGGAGAACACGGGGAGCTGTTTTTT. This chain links TRBV28 with TRBJ2-2, with D possibly being TRBD1 or TRBD2 (5 bases each). CDR1 is MDHEN and CDR2 is SYDVKM in the germline V gene. CDR3 length: 16 amino acids. Trimming removed 2 bases from V and 7 bases from J, with 17 bases in between.

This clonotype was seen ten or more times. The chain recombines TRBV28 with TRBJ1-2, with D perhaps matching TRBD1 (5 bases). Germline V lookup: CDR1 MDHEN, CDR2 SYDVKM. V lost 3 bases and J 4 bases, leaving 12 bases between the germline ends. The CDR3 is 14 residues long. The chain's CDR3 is CASSFLSDIYGYTF. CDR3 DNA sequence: TGTGCCAGCAGTTTTTTATCGGACATCTATGGCTACACCTTC.

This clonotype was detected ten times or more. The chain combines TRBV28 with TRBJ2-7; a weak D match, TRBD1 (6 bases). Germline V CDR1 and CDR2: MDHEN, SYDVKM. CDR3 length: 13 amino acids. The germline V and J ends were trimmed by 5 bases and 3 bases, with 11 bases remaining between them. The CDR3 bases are TGTGCCAGCAGTCCGGGACACTTCTACGAGCAGTACTTC. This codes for CASSPGHFYEQYF.

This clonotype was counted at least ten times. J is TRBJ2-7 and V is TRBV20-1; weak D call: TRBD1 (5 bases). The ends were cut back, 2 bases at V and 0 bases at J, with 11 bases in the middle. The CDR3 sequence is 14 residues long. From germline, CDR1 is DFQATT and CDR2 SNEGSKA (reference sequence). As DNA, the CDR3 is TGCAGTGCTAGAATCCAGGGATTCTCCTACGAGCAGTACTTC. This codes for CSARIQGFSYEQYF.

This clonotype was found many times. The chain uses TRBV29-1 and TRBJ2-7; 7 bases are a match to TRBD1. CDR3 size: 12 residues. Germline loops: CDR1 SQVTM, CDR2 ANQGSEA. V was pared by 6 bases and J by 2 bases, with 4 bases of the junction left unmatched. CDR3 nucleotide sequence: TGCAGCGTCGGGCAGGGGGCCTACGAGCAGTACTTC. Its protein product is CSVGQGAYEQYF.

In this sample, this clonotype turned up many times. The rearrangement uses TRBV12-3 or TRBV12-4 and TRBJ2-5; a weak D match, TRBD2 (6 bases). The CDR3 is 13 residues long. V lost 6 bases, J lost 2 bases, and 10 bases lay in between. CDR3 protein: CASSRDWQETQYF. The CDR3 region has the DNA TGTGCCAGCAGCCGGGACTGGCAAGAGACCCAGTACTTC.

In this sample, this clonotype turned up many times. CDR3 in DNA: TGTGCCAGCAGCGACGGGACTAGAGGGGATACGCAGTATTTT. Amino acids: CASSDGTRGDTQYF. The rearrangement uses TRBV13 and TRBJ2-3; the match to TRBD2 covers 8 bases. V shed 5 bases, J shed 6 bases, and the junction held 7 bases outside the gene matches. This CDR3 is 14 amino acids long. Germline V gene lookup returns CDR1 PRHDT and CDR2 FYEKMQ (reference sequence).

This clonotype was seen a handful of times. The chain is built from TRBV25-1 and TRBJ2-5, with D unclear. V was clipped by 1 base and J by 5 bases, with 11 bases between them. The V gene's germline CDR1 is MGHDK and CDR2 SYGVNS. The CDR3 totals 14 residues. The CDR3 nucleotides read TGTGCCAGCAGTGAATCCCTGGGTGCGGAGACCCAGTACTTC. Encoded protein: CASSESLGAETQYF.

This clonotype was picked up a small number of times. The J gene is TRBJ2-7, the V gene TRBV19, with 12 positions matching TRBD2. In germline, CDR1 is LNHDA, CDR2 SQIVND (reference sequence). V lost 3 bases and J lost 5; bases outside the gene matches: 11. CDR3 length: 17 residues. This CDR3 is CASSIRLAGGPAHEQYF. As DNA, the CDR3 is TGTGCCAGTAGTATTCGGCTAGCGGGAGGGCCGGCCCACGAGCAGTACTTC.

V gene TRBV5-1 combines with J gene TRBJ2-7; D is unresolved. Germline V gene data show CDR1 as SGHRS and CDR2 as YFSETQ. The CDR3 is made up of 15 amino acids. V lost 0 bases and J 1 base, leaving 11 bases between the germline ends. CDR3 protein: CASSLGYGPSYEQYF. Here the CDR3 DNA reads TGCGCCAGCAGCTTGGGGTACGGGCCTTCCTACGAGCAGTACTTC.

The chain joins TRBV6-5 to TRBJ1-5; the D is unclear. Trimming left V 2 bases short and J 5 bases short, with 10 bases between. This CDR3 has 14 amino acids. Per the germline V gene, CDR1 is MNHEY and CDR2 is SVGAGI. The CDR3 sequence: CASSYRQRDQPQHF. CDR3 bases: TGTGCCAGCAGTTACAGGCAGAGGGATCAGCCCCAGCATTTT.

The CDR3 DNA reads TGCGCCAGCAGCAGTCCCGGGACAGGGGACTATGGCTACACCTTC. Its protein product is CASSSPGTGDYGYTF. The V and J genes are TRBV5-1 and TRBJ1-2, with 10 bases lining up with TRBD1. CDR1 is SGHRS and CDR2 is YFSETQ in the germline V gene. V lost 4 bases, J lost 3 bases, and 6 bases stayed unmatched. This CDR3 is 15 amino acids long.

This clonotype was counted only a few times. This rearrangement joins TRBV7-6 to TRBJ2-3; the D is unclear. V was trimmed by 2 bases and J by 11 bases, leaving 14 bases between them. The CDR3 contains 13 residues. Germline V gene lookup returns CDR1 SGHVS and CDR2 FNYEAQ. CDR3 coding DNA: TGTGCCAGCAGCTTATCCCCAACCCATGAGCAGTATTTT. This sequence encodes CASSLSPTHEQYF.

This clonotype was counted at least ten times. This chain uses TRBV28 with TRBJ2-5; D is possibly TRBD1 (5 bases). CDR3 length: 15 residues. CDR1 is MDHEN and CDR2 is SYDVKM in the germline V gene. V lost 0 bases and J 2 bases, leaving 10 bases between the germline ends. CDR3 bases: TGTGCCAGCAGTTTATGGCAGGGTAAACAAGAGACCCAGTACTTC. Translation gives CASSLWQGKQETQYF.

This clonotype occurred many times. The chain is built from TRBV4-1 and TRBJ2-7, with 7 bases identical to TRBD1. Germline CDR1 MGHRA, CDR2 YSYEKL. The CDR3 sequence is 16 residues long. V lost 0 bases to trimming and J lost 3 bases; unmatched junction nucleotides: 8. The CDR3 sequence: CASSQDKTGLFYEQYF. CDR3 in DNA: TGCGCCAGCAGCCAAGATAAGACAGGGTTATTCTACGAGCAGTACTTC.

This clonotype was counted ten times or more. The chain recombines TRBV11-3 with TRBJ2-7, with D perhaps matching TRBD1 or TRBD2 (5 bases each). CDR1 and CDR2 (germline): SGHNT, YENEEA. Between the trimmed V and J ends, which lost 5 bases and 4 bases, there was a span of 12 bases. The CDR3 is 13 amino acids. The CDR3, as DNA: TGTGCCAGCAGCCTCAGGGAGAGGTACGAGCAGTACTTC. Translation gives CASSLRERYEQYF.

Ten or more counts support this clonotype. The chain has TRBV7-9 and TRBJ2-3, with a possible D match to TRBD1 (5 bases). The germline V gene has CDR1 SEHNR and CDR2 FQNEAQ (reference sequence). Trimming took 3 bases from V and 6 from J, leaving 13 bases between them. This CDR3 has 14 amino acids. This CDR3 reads CASSFLGESDTQYF. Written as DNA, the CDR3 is TGTGCCAGCAGCTTCCTAGGGGAATCGGATACGCAGTATTTT.

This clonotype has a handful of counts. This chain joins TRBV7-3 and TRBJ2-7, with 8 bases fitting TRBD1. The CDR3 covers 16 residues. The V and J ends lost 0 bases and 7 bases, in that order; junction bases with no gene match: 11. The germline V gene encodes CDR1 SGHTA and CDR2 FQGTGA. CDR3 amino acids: CASSLTGVAGGQEQYF. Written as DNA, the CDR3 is TGTGCCAGCAGCTTAACGGGGGTAGCAGGGGGCCAGGAGCAGTACTTC.

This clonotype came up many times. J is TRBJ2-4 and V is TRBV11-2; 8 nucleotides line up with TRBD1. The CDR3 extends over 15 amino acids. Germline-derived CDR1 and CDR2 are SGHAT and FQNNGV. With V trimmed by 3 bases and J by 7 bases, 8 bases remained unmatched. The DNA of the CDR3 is TGTGCCAGCAGCTTCCCGGACAGGGAGACGAACATTCAGTACTTC. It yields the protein CASSFPDRETNIQYF. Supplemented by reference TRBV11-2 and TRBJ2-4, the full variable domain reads EAGVAQSPRYKIIEKRQSVAFWCNPISGHATLYWYQQILGQGPKLLIQFQNNGVVDDSQLPKDRFSAERLKGVDSTLKIQPAKLEDSAVYLCASSFPDRETNIQYFGAGTRLSVL.